These T cell receptor beta chains were read from a single sample in a study of CD8 T cells in ankylosing spondylitis. TCRdb fed the 5' RACE reads into MiXCR, producing one record per CDR3 protein. The data show under 250,000 distinct CDR3 sequences, with 8% to 10% seen just once and around 4.4% held by the top ten. The sequenced sample was blood, either unsorted or a sorted T cell fraction (not recorded which). These receptor sequences come from a female donor with ankylosing spondylitis or in good health (not recorded which). Each CDR3 is given with its conserved first and last residue. Each record gives: J gene, V gene, D gene, clone size, CDR3 DNA, CDR3 protein. A D gene is named only where the DNA matches it firmly. Clone size is shown for a subset of rows, as once, few, many or a class of expanded clone.

TRBJ1-1 TRBV28 TRBD1 many TGTGCCAGCACATCCGCCGCTGACAGGGGATTTTATGCTTTCTTT CASTSAADRGFYAFF
TRBJ2-3 TRBV20-1 NA many TGCAGTGCTGATCGCCTGGGTATCACCCCCAGTACGCAGTATTTT CSADRLGITPSTQYF
TRBJ1-2 TRBV29-1 NA many TGCAGCGTTGGGGGGGCCGAGCTCTATGGCTACACCTTC CSVGGAELYGYTF
TRBJ2-3 TRBV20-1 TRBD2 many TGCAGTGCTAGTCTCGCGGGAGGGCCAGATACGCAGTATTTT CSASLAGGPDTQYF
TRBJ2-7 TRBV5-1 NA many TGCGCCAGCAGCAGAGGCCACGAGCAGTACTTC CASSRGHEQYF
TRBJ2-3 TRBV4-3 TRBD1 many TGCGCCAGCAGCCGAAAGGGCTTGGGACAGGGTACAGATACGCAGTATTTT CASSRKGLGQGTDTQYF
TRBJ1-1 TRBV14 NA NA TGTGCCAGCAGCTGGGTTGCGAACACTGAAGCTTTCTTT CASSWVANTEAFF
TRBJ2-7 TRBV29-1 NA few TGCAGCGTTGCCTCCTACGAGCAGTACTTC CSVASYEQYF
TRBJ2-7 TRBV20-1 NA NA TGCAGTGCTAGAGGCCATCCCTACGAGCAGTACTTC CSARGHPYEQYF
TRBJ1-1 TRBV12-3/TRBV12-4 NA many TGTGCCAGCAGTGCCCCACAGGGAAACACTGAAGCTTTCTTT CASSAPQGNTEAFF
TRBJ2-7 TRBV20-1 TRBD1 many TGCAGTGCTAGAGGGGGACAGGGCTCCTACGAGCAGTACTTC CSARGGQGSYEQYF
TRBJ2-7 TRBV12-3/TRBV12-4 TRBD2 few TGTGCCAGCAGTTTAGGCGGCGGCGGGAGTCACGAGCAGTACTTC CASSLGGGGSHEQYF
TRBJ2-1 TRBV20-1 TRBD1 many TGCAGACCATCCGGGGACAGGGAATGGCATGAGCAGTTCTTC CRPSGDREWHEQFF
TRBJ2-7 TRBV20-1 NA many TGCAGTGCTCCACAGCTTAGGGCAGGCTACGAGCAGTACTTC CSAPQLRAGYEQYF
TRBJ2-4 TRBV12-3/TRBV12-4 TRBD1 many TGTGCCAGCAGCTCCCGAGGGTCCCTAGGGGCGATTTACGACAGGGACATTCAGTACTTC CASSSRGSLGAIYDRDIQYF
TRBJ1-5 TRBV3-1 NA many TGTGCCAGCAGCCAAGATAGCGGCGCCCATAACCCCCAGCATTTT CASSQDSGAHNPQHF
TRBJ2-1 TRBV6-2/TRBV6-3 NA many TGTGCCAGCAGTTACTCTGGTAATAAGCAGTTCTTC CASSYSGNKQFF